This T cell receptor beta chain was sequenced for a study of technical replicates of blood from a few donors. Looked up from germline, CDR1 is SGHDT and CDR2 is YYEEEE. Trimming left V 3 bases short and J 5 bases short, with 14 bases between. This CDR3 contains 14 residues. Libraries were prepared by immunoSEQ multiplex PCR; TCRdb keeps only in-frame clonotypes and omits some of them. Counted here are more than 60,000 clones, 85% to 95% occurring once; the ten biggest clones make up roughly 0.37%. The source material was T cells isolated from PBMCs. This TCR came from a human donor in good health. The chain links TRBV5-6 to TRBJ2-5; D gene ambiguous. The CDR3 nucleotides are TGTGCCAGCAGCTCAAGACACCCTGGGGAGACCCAGTACTTC. Translating it yields CASSSRHPGETQYF.